This T cell receptor beta chain emerged from a study of blood T cells in healthy people across ages (dated by TCRdb to between 2014 and 2017). Context from the whole study: In model experiments, roughly one uniquely barcoded TCR beta cDNA molecule per two T cells was captured by template switching. Four age groups were formed from the donors: young (average approximately 15 years), middle-aged (approximately 39), aged (around 68) and long-lived (about 80). Age-related changes in TCR beta repertoire diversity were measured in the study by deep sequencing normalized with unique cDNA molecular identifiers. For two donors (one aged 18 to 30 and one aged 80 or older), the study analyzed two additional independent replicas of 1 million unique cDNA reads from the same blood draw. Overall study results and their limits: Observed TCR beta diversity per million T cells fell roughly linearly with age, and a significant reduction was already apparent by age roughly 40. Conclusive comparison of naive and antigen-experienced compartments was prevented by the profiling of bulk unsorted PBMCs. Because the CMV infection status of the donors was unknown, age-related changes in expanded clonotypes may potentially have been confounded. Total diversity estimates from one million sequenced T cells were considered lower bounds and underestimates. The long-lived group showed more naive CD4+ T cells, fewer expanded clones and increased TCR diversity than the aged group, suggesting age selection. There was a strong correlation between observed TCR beta diversity and the percentage of naive T cells measured by flow cytometry.

The receptor library was made with 5' RACE. The reads were generated on an Illumina HiSeq 2500. A second roughly 7 to 11 cycle PCR used a sample-barcoded 5' primer and a J-beta primer mix. A template-switch 5' adaptor carrying 12 random nucleotides introduced a unique molecular identifier onto each TCR beta cDNA molecule. At least 2.5 million CDR3-containing paired-end reads were obtained from each sample. First-strand cDNA was synthesized from all RNA with the Mint cDNA synthesis kit, primed by a TRBC-specific oligonucleotide. All cDNA was treated with uracil-DNA glycosylase and then went through a first 18-cycle PCR with the universal primers M1SS and BC2_uni_R. In the paper's pipeline: Normalization of each sample was performed by random selection of 1 million high-quality reads, each carrying a distinct molecular identifier. Instead of being binned into consensus sequences, reads that shared molecular identifiers were thrown out. CDR3 identification, clonotype clustering and error correction used MiTCR with a Q25 quality threshold and the strictest error-elimination algorithm. A nonparametric unseen species model with Euler transformation was used to estimate lower-bound total TCR beta diversity. The public reads were quality trimmed at Q25 with fastp and then assembled into clones with MiXCR by TCRdb, keeping productive beta chains. Merged by CDR3 protein, the rows form single entries marked with the most common genes and DNA. The authors' filters were not applied to this entry. This sample comprises about 930,000 distinct CDR3 sequences, just under 30% of them detected only once. Jointly, the top ten make up around 9.6% of the sample.

CDR1 and CDR2 (DFQATT, SNEGSKA) derive from the germline V gene (reference sequence). Deletion took 0 bases off V and 8 bases off J, with a span of 22 bases between the germline ends. The CDR3 goes from the cysteine to the phenylalanine over 16 residues. Just the 48-base CDR3 DNA is kept, in frame starting at base 1. A word on this clonotype: The antigen it binds to is not known. There are no base qualities to consult, and no much larger clone falls within one base.

Systemically healthy Caucasian individuals from Russia, 39 in total and aged roughly 6 to 100 years, were included as donors. Roughly 11 milliliters of peripheral blood were drawn from each donor into EDTA-treated Vacutainer tubes. PBMCs were isolated by Ficoll-Paque density-gradient centrifugation, with at least 6 million obtained per sample. Trizol reagent was used to extract total RNA from the PBMCs, yielding at least 5 micrograms per sample. For every donor, flow cytometry on a PBMC aliquot measured the percentage of naive CD45RAhigh/CD27high T cells. The same specimen was also included in a second study, on T cells of mothers and their children. The second study's paper adds: Donors were nine systemically healthy Caucasian individuals: three mothers and their six children. cDNA synthesis used all of the extracted RNA, with about 1.5 ug of RNA in each 15 ul reaction. In the second PCR, the M1S primer introduced both the sample barcodes and 2-4 random nucleotides. Over 8.5 million TCR beta CDR3 reads were obtained for each mother, and 3 million to 3.5 million reads were obtained for each child. In both related and unrelated pairs, thymic selection shapes the output of TCR recombination in a similar way, with inherited differences having only a minor effect. Normalized repertoire overlap in related mother-child pairs was always slightly higher than in unrelated mother-child pairs, but the difference was never significant. No persistent microchimeric T cell clones were detected, at a sensitivity of roughly 100 clones per million clonotypes. Deep NGS was used in the study to compare the TCR beta repertoires of mothers and children and to look for features that separate related mother-child pairs from unrelated individuals. On average, the children were roughly 12 +/- 4 years old, while the mothers were about 37 +/- 4 years old. After adapters were ligated using NEBNext reagents, the libraries underwent 100+100 nt paired-end sequencing on an Illumina HiSeq 2000. Mother and child libraries were prepared a month apart and sequenced in separate runs to prevent cross-contamination. Between about 500,000 and 2,300,000 distinct TCR beta clonotypes were identified per donor. Naive TCR beta clonotypes were estimated from low-frequency clonotypes matched to each donor's FACS-determined naive share, without sorting.

The rearranged chain carries TRBV20-1 and TRBJ1-2, with the D gene not clear enough to name. The sequence came from a woman in her forties in good health. Material: blood. At the DNA level, the sequence is TGCAGTGCTAGAGAAAGCCTTGGAAAAAGGGCGTGGGGCTACACCTTC. Translation gives CSARESLGKRAWGYTF.